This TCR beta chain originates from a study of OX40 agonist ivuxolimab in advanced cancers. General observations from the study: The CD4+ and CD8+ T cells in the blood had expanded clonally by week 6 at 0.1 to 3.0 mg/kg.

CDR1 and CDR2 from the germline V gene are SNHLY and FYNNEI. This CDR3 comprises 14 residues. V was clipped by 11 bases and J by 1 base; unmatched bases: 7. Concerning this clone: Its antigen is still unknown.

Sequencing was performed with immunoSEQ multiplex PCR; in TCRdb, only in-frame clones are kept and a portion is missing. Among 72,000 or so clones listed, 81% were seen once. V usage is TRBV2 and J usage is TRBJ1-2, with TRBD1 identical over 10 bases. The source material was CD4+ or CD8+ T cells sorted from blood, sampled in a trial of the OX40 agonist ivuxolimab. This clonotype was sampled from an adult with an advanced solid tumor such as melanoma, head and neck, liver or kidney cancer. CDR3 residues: CAGNRDRGNYGYTF. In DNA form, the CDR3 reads TGTGCCGGTAATAGGGACAGGGGTAACTATGGCTACACCTTC.